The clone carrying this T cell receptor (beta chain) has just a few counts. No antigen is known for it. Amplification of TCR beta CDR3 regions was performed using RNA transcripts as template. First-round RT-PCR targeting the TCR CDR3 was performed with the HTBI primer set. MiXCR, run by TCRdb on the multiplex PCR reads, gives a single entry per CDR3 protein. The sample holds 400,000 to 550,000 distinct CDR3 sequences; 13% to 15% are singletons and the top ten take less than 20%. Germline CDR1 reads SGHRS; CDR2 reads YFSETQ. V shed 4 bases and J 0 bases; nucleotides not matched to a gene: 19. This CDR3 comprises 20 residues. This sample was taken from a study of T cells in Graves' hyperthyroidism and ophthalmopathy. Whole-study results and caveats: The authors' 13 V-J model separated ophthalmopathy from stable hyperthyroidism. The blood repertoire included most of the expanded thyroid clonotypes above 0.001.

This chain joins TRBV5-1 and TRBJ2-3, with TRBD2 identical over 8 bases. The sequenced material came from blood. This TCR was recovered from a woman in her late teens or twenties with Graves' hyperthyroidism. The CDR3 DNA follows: TGCGCCAGCAGCCCATACTTGCCAGCTTTAGCGGGGCTCAGCACAGATACGCAGTATTTT. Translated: CASSPYLPALAGLSTDTQYF.